The entry that follows covers one T cell receptor (beta chain) sequence. The antigen remains undetermined. The data belong to a study of cytomegalovirus exposure and HLA in healthy donors. General study results and limits: When analyzed later, a missense DCLRE1C variant was found to be linked to TCR beta V- and J-gene trimming.

CDR1 and CDR2 (germline): MNHEY, SVGAGI. Trimming removed 2 bases from V and 7 bases from J, with 15 bases in between. This CDR3 region has 15 residues. 13 Jbeta primers and 60 Vbeta primers were used for the PCR. Method: immunoSEQ multiplex PCR; TCRdb's copy keeps in-frame clones and lacks some. The top ten hold 1.4% of the sample, which has approximately 200,000 clones, roughly 80% seen once. The genes are TRBV6-5 and TRBJ2-1; D perhaps matches TRBD2 (5 bases). The receptor's source is a girl aged 10-17 years in good health and CMV-seronegative. Sequenced sample: PBMCs. CDR3 loop: CASSYGGRPTNEQFF. For the CDR3, the DNA is TGTGCCAGCAGTTACGGTGGGAGACCCACTAATGAGCAGTTCTTC.